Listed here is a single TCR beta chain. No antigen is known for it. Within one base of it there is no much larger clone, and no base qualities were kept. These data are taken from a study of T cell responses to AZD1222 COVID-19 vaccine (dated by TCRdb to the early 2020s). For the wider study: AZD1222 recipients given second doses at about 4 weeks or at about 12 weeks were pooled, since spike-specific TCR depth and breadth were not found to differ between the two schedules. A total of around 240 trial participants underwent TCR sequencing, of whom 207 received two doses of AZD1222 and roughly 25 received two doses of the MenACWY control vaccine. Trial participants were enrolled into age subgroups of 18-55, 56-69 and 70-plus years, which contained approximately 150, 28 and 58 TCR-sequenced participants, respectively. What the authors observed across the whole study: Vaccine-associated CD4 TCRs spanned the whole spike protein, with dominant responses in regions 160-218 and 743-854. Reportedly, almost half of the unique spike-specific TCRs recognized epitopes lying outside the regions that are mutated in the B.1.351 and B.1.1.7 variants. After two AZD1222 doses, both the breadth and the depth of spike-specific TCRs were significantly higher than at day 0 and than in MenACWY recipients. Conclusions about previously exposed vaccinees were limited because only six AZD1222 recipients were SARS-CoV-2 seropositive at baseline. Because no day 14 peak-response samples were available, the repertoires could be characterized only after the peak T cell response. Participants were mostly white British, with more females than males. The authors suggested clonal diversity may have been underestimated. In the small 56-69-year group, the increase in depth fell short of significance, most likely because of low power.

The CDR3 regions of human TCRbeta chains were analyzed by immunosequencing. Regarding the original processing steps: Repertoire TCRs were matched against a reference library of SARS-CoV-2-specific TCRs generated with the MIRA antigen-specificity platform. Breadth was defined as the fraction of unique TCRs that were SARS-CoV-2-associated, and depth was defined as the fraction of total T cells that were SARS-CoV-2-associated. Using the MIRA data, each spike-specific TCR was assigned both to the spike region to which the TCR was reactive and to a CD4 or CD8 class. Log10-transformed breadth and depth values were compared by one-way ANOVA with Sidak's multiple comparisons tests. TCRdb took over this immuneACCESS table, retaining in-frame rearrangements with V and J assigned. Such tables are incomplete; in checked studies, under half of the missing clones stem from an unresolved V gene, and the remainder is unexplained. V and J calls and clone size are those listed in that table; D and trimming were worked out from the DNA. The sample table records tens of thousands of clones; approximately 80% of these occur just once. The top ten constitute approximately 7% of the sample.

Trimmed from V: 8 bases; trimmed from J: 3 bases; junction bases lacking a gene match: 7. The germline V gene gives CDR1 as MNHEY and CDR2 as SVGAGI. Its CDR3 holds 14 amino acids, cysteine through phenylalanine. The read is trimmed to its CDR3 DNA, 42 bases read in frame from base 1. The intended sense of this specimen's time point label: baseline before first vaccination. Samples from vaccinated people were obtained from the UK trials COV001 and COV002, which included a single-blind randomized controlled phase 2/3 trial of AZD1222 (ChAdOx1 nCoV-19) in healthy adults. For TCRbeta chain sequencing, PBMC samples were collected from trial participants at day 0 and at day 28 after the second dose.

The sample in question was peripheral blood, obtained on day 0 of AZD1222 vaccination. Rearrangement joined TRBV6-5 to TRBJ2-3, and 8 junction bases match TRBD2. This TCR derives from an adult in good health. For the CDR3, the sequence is CASSGRAKTDTQYF. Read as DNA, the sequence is TGTGCCAGCTCCGGGAGGGCCAAGACAGATACGCAGTATTTT.